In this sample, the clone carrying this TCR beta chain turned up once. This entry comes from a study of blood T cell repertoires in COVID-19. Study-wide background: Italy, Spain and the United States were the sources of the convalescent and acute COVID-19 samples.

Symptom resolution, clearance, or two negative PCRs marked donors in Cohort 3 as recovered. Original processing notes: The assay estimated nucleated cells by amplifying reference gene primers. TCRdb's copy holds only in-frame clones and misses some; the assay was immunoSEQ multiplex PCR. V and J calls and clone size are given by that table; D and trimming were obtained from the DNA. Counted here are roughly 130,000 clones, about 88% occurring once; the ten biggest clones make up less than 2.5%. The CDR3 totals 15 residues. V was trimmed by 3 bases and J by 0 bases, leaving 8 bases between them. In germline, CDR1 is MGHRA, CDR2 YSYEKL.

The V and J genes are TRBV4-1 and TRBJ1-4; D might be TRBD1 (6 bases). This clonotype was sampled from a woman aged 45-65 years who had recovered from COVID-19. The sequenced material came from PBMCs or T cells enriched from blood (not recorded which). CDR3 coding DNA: TGCGCCAGCAGCCACGGACAGACAACTAATGAAAAACTGTTTTTT. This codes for CASSHGQTTNEKLFF.